The 29 T cell receptor beta chains in this list originate from one sample, sequenced in a study of cytomegalovirus exposure and HLA in healthy donors. Method: immunoSEQ multiplex PCR; TCRdb's copy keeps in-frame clones and lacks some. Altogether some 86,000 clones are present, 93% being singletons, with the ten largest covering about 3.9%. The sample comprised PBMCs. These receptors came from a woman aged 25 to 39 in good health and CMV-seronegative.

J is TRBJ1-5 and V is TRBV19; possible D gene TRBD1, 6 bases. The V and J ends lost 5 bases and 0 bases respectively, with 11 bases between them. CDR3 length: 15 amino acids. From germline, CDR1 is LNHDA and CDR2 SQIVND (reference sequence). CDR3 sequence: CASSEGVNSNQPQHF. The CDR3 DNA follows: TGTGCCAGTAGTGAGGGGGTCAATAGCAATCAGCCCCAGCATTTT.

The chain joins TRBV10-3 to TRBJ1-6, with TRBD1 as a possible D gene (5 bases). This CDR3 is 14 amino acids long. V lost 9 bases to trimming and J lost 7 bases, with 16 bases between them. Germline lookup yields CDR1 ENHRY and CDR2 SYGVKD. The CDR3: CAMRDSSGNSPLHF. Here the CDR3 DNA reads TGTGCCATGCGAGACAGTTCCGGAAATTCACCCCTCCACTTT.

The rearrangement uses TRBV5-1 and TRBJ2-1; 10 bases agree with TRBD2. Germline V gene data show CDR1 as SGHRS and CDR2 as YFSETQ. The CDR3 is 23 residues long. The V and J ends lost 2 bases and 0 bases, in that order; junction bases with no gene match: 23. CDR3 residues: CASSFPHSGGTFTQSSSYNEQFF. For the CDR3, the DNA is TGCGCCAGCAGCTTCCCCCATAGCGGGGGGACCTTCACTCAATCAAGCTCCTACAATGAGCAGTTCTTC.

The chain couples TRBV30 to TRBJ2-1; the D gene is possibly TRBD2 (5 bases). V was clipped by 4 bases and J by 1 base, with 8 bases between them. The CDR3 is 13 amino acids. Germline-derived CDR1 and CDR2 are GTSNPN and SVGIG (reference sequence). The CDR3 DNA follows: TGTGCCTGGAAACTAGTTTCCTACAATGAGCAGTTCTTC. It is translated as CAWKLVSYNEQFF. Supplemented by reference TRBV30 and TRBJ2-1, the full variable domain reads SQTIHQWPATLVQPVGSPLSLECTVEGTSNPNLYWYRQAAGRGLQLLFYSVGIGQISSEVPQNLSASRPQDRQFILSSKKLLLSDSGFYLCAWKLVSYNEQFFGPGTRLTVL.

This sequence joins TRBV6-1 and TRBJ2-7; D may be TRBD1 (5 bases). The CDR3 runs 13 residues. Germline V gene sequence: CDR1 MNHNS, CDR2 SASEGT. In nucleotides, the CDR3 is TGTTGGGGCCCACGCCAGCTCCTAGGCGAGCAGTACTTC. It is translated as CWGPRQLLGEQYF.

The chain couples TRBV9 to TRBJ1-2; a weak D match, TRBD1 (6 bases). In germline, CDR1 is SGDLS, CDR2 YYNGEE. The CDR3 totals 14 residues. V was cut by 0 bases and J by 0 bases, with 6 bases left in between. The CDR3 region is CASSVGTANYGYTF. CDR3 nucleotides: TGTGCCAGCAGCGTAGGGACAGCTAACTATGGCTACACCTTC.

The V call is TRBV5-1, the J call TRBJ2-5, with 8 bases fitting TRBD1. The germline gives CDR1 SGHRS, CDR2 YFSETQ. V lost 4 bases, J lost 5 bases, and 7 bases stayed unmatched. The CDR3 has 14 amino acids. The CDR3 sequence is CASSTRTGHETQYF. The CDR3 DNA reads as TGCGCCAGCAGCACCCGGACAGGGCACGAGACCCAGTACTTC. Drawing the rest from reference TRBV5-1 and TRBJ2-5, the complete variable domain is KAGVTQTPRYLIKTRGQQVTLSCSPISGHRSVSWYQQTPGQGLQFLFEYFSETQRNKGNFPGRFSGRQFSNSRSEMNVSTLELGDSALYLCASSTRTGHETQYFGPGTRLLVL.

The chain recombines TRBV30 with TRBJ2-7, with TRBD1 matching 10 bases. Germline CDR1 is GTSNPN and CDR2 is SVGIG (reference sequence). With 1 base clipped from V and 5 bases from J, the junction kept 5 bases outside the gene matches. This CDR3 comprises 14 residues. CDR3: CAWSGDRGWHEQYF. The DNA for the CDR3 is TGTGCCTGGAGTGGGGACAGGGGTTGGCACGAGCAGTACTTC. The full variable domain, its missing parts supplied by reference TRBV30 and TRBJ2-7, is SQTIHQWPATLVQPVGSPLSLECTVEGTSNPNLYWYRQAAGRGLQLLFYSVGIGQISSEVPQNLSASRPQDRQFILSSKKLLLSDSGFYLCAWSGDRGWHEQYFGPGTRLTVT.

V and J are TRBV7-9 and TRBJ1-2, with TRBD1 matching 8 bases. The CDR3 sequence is 15 residues long. In germline, CDR1 is SEHNR, CDR2 FQNEAQ (reference sequence). V lost 6 bases, J lost 4 bases, and 10 bases stayed unmatched. CDR3 nucleotides: TGTGCCAGCAGTCGAGGGTCCGACAGGGGCTATGGCTACACCTTC. Translated, it gives CASSRGSDRGYGYTF. Drawing the rest from reference TRBV7-9 and TRBJ1-2, the complete variable domain is DTGVSQNPRHKITKRGQNVTFRCDPISEHNRLYWYRQTLGQGPEFLTYFQNEAQLEKSRLLSDRFSAERPKGSFSTLEIQRTEQGDSAMYLCASSRGSDRGYGYTFGSGTRLTVV.

This chain joins TRBV4-1 and TRBJ2-4; 11 bases are a match to TRBD2. This CDR3 is built from 17 residues. With 1 base clipped from V and 0 bases from J, the junction kept 2 bases outside the gene matches. Per the germline V gene, CDR1 is MGHRA and CDR2 is YSYEKL. The CDR3 coding sequence is TGCGCCAGCAGCCAAGTTAGCGGGGGGGTAGCCAAAAACATTCAGTACTTC. Encoded protein: CASSQVSGGVAKNIQYF.

The chain carries TRBV21-1 and TRBJ2-6; the table's D call, TRBD2, was not checked against the DNA. TRBV21-1 represents a pseudogene. This CDR3 contains 17 residues. The CDR3 here is CASSKEIGGSGANVLTF. Written as DNA, the CDR3 is TGTGCCAGCAGCAAAGAGATCGGGGGTTCTGGGGCCAACGTCCTGACTTTC.

The chain has TRBV5-1 and TRBJ2-2; TRBD2 matches at 13 bases. CDR1 and CDR2 from the germline V gene are SGHRS and YFSETQ. The V and J ends lost 4 bases and 3 bases, in that order; junction bases with no gene match: 3. This CDR3 contains 16 residues. Here the CDR3 reads CASSGLAGVDTGELFF. CDR3 nucleotides: TGCGCCAGCAGCGGACTAGCGGGAGTTGACACCGGGGAGCTGTTTTTT.

This clone was recorded once. The genes are TRBV6-5 and TRBJ2-3; 10 bases match TRBD1. The CDR3 totals 15 residues. Trimming took 6 bases from V and 5 from J; bases not matched to a gene: 8. Germline V gene lookup returns CDR1 MNHEY and CDR2 SVGAGI. Here the CDR3 reads CASRSWGQGLDTQYF. CDR3 coding DNA: TGTGCCAGCAGGTCGTGGGGACAGGGGTTAGATACGCAGTATTTT.

This rearrangement joins TRBV5-1 to TRBJ2-2, with TRBD1 matching 11 bases. The V segment lost 2 bases and the J segment 6 bases; nucleotides outside the gene matches: 3. The germline V gene encodes CDR1 SGHRS and CDR2 YFSETQ. This CDR3 spans 15 amino acids. DNA of the CDR3: TGCGCCAGCAGCTTCCGGACAGGGGGCCCCGGGGAGCTGTTTTTT. It codes for CASSFRTGGPGELFF.

This rearrangement joins TRBV6-5 to TRBJ2-1; D gene ambiguous. Germline-derived CDR1 and CDR2 are MNHEY and SVGAGI. The CDR3 is 15 residues long. Trimming removed 5 bases from V and 2 bases from J, with 13 bases in between. The CDR3 protein is CASSPTMNPYNEQFF. The DNA of the CDR3 is TGTGCCAGCAGTCCTACTATGAACCCCTACAATGAGCAGTTCTTC.

The chain recombines TRBV6-5 with TRBJ1-6, with TRBD1 as a possible D gene (6 bases). The CDR3 runs 14 residues. V was clipped by 4 bases and J by 7 bases, with 11 bases between them. Per the germline V gene, CDR1 is MNHEY and CDR2 is SVGAGI. The CDR3 loop reads CASSLYQGNSPLHF. DNA for the CDR3: TGTGCCAGCAGTTTGTACCAGGGGAATTCACCCCTCCACTTT.

The table lists this clone with a count of one. The J gene is TRBJ1-1, the V gene TRBV12-5, with D unresolved. Germline V CDR1 and CDR2: LGHNT, FRNRAP. The CDR3 loop spans 12 amino acids. V was pared by 11 bases and J by 0 bases, with 10 bases between. CDR3 in DNA: TGTGCTTGGGCGGGCGTGAACACTGAAGCTTTCTTT. This gives the protein CAWAGVNTEAFF.

V and J are TRBV7-8 and TRBJ1-6; 7 bases agree with TRBD1. Germline-derived CDR1 and CDR2 are SGHVS and FQNEAQ. The ends lost 2 bases at V and 7 bases at J; junction bases unmatched: 5. This CDR3 contains 15 residues. The CDR3 region is CASSLNRDRNSPLHF. DNA for the CDR3: TGTGCCAGCAGCTTAAATCGGGACAGAAATTCACCCCTCCACTTT. The entire variable domain, with the rest obtained from reference TRBV7-8 and TRBJ1-6, is as follows: GAGVSQSPRYKVAKRGQDVALRCDPISGHVSLFWYQQALGQGPEFLTYFQNEAQLDKSGLPSDRFFAERPEGSVSTLKIQRTQQEDSAVYLCASSLNRDRNSPLHFGNGTRLTVT.

V gene TRBV19 combines with J gene TRBJ1-2; TRBD1 agrees at 8 bases. Unmatched junction bases numbered 11, after V lost 7 bases and J lost 4 bases. CDR3 length: 15 amino acids. Germline CDR1 is LNHDA and CDR2 is SQIVND (reference sequence). The CDR3 region is CASTHLGTGAYGYTF. The CDR3 coding sequence is TGTGCCAGTACCCATCTTGGGACAGGTGCCTATGGCTACACCTTC.

This chain joins TRBV15 and TRBJ2-5; tentatively, D is TRBD1 (6 bases). CDR3 length: 16 amino acids. Germline CDR1 LNHNV, CDR2 YYDKDF (reference sequence). V shed 1 base and J shed 5 bases, with 17 bases lying between them. The CDR3 coding sequence is TGTGCCACCAGCAGAGCCCTCAGGGGTGAGTGGGAGACCCAGTACTTC. Encoded protein: CATSRALRGEWETQYF.

The chain recombines TRBV18 with TRBJ2-1, with 13 nucleotides matching TRBD2. V lost 3 bases to trimming and J lost 8 bases; unmatched junction nucleotides: 4. Germline V gene sequence: CDR1 KGHSH, CDR2 LQKENI. The CDR3 contains 15 residues. CDR3 nucleotides: TGTGCCAGCTCACCGGGGACTAGCGGGAACTATGAGCAGTTCTTC. Protein: CASSPGTSGNYEQFF. Looking up the rest from reference TRBV18 and TRBJ2-1 gives the full variable domain: NAGVMQNPRHLVRRRGQEARLRCSPMKGHSHVYWYRQLPEEGLKFMVYLQKENIIDESGMPKERFSAEFPKEGPSILRIQQVVRGDSAAYFCASSPGTSGNYEQFFGPGTRLTVL.

The gene calls are TRBV9 and TRBJ1-2; 8 bases are a match to TRBD1. Germline trimming cut 4 bases from V and 4 bases from J; bases unmatched to any gene: 15. This CDR3 has 17 amino acids. Germline CDR1 reads SGDLS; CDR2 reads YYNGEE. The CDR3 loop reads CASSSRGATGDFYGYTF. The DNA of the CDR3 is TGTGCCAGCAGCTCCCGGGGGGCGACAGGGGACTTCTATGGCTACACCTTC.

The chain recombines TRBV13 with TRBJ2-1; 12 positions agree with TRBD2. The CDR3 is made up of 16 amino acids. CDR1 and CDR2 (germline): PRHDT, FYEKMQ (reference sequence). Trimming took 5 bases from V and 7 from J; bases not matched to a gene: 9. The CDR3 protein is CASSKLAGGTWNEQFF. CDR3 coding DNA: TGTGCCAGCAGCAAACTAGCGGGGGGAACTTGGAATGAGCAGTTCTTC.

CDR3 region: CASSGIQARPETQYF. The DNA for the CDR3 is TGTGCCAGCAGTGGGATACAGGCACGGCCGGAGACCCAGTACTTC. The chain joins TRBV6-4 to TRBJ2-5; maybe TRBD1 (5 bases). The CDR3 loop spans 15 amino acids. The V end lost 4 bases, the J end lost 5 bases, and 17 bases lay between the germline ends. Per germline, CDR1 MRHNA and CDR2 SNTAGT.

The CDR3 region is CASSLGGTRSSEQYF. The CDR3 nucleotides read TGTGCCAGCAGTTTGGGGGGGACTAGAAGTTCCGAGCAGTACTTC. The chain couples TRBV27 to TRBJ2-7; 8 nucleotides match TRBD2. Germline values: CDR1 MNHEY, CDR2 SMNVEV (reference sequence). This CDR3 region has 15 residues. With 3 bases clipped from V and 6 bases from J, the junction kept 10 bases outside the gene matches.

The chain links TRBV7-3 to TRBJ2-1; 11 positions agree with TRBD2. The CDR3 totals 19 residues. The V segment lost 1 base and the J segment 0 bases; nucleotides outside the gene matches: 8. Looked up from germline, CDR1 is SGHTA and CDR2 is FQGTGA. In DNA form, the CDR3 reads TGTGCCAGCAGCTTAATGAGTGTAGCGGGAGGGAGCTCCTACAATGAGCAGTTCTTC. Translating it yields CASSLMSVAGGSSYNEQFF.

The genes are TRBV7-3 and TRBJ2-7; 7 nucleotides line up with TRBD1. Germline CDR1 SGHTA, CDR2 FQGTGA. This CDR3 contains 13 residues. Trimming took 5 bases from V and 5 from J; bases not matched to a gene: 6. For the CDR3, the DNA is TGTGCCAGCAGCACCCGACAGGGTCACGAGCAGTACTTC. Translating gives CASSTRQGHEQYF.

The V gene is TRBV7-8, the J gene TRBJ2-7; TRBD1 matches 10 bases. Germline CDR1 reads SGHVS; CDR2 reads FQNEAQ. The CDR3 runs to 15 residues. The trim removed 6 bases at V and 4 bases at J, leaving 9 bases unmatched. In DNA form, the CDR3 reads TGTGCCAGCAGAGAGGACAGGGGGAATAGTTACGAGCAGTACTTC. Translation gives CASREDRGNSYEQYF. The variable domain in full, with the rest retrieved from reference TRBV7-8 and TRBJ2-7, is GAGVSQSPRYKVAKRGQDVALRCDPISGHVSLFWYQQALGQGPEFLTYFQNEAQLDKSGLPSDRFFAERPEGSVSTLKIQRTQQEDSAVYLCASREDRGNSYEQYFGPGTRLTVT.

The rearrangement links TRBV7-2 to TRBJ2-3; 8 nucleotides match TRBD2. CDR1 and CDR2 (germline): SGHTA, FQGNSA. J lost 0 bases, V lost 4 bases, and 9 bases had no gene match. The CDR3 totals 17 residues. This chain's CDR3 is CASSSLRTSTSTDTQYF. The CDR3 region has the DNA TGTGCCAGCAGCTCCCTCAGGACTAGCACTAGCACAGATACGCAGTATTTT.